This TCR beta chain was documented in a study of T-cell memory formation after mild COVID-19. Study-level results: Among CD4+ contracting clones, most were CM and EM, and CD8+ ones EMRA. Within pre-infection memory, some responding clones were found, suggesting cross-reactive memory joined.

The CDR3 is made up of 15 amino acids. The V end lost 3 bases, the J end lost 2 bases, and 13 bases lay between the germline ends. In regard to this clonotype: Its antigen remains unidentified.

5'RACE primed at constant segments yielded TCR alpha and TCR beta cDNA libraries bearing sample barcodes and UMIs. TCRdb reanalysed the 5' RACE reads using MiXCR and keeps one entry per CDR3 protein. The data hold under 450,000 distinct CDR3 sequences, with about 15% observed a single time. The chain recombines TRBV12-3 or TRBV12-4 with TRBJ2-5; D is uncertain. Source material: PBMCs or a T cell subset sorted from them (not recorded which). The receptor comes from a man aged 18 to 30 who had mild COVID-19 (a few samples of this study predate the infection). Cell type and time point are not known. The DNA for the CDR3 is TGTGCCAGCAGTTTCGGGTGGGCCATTCAAGAGACCCAGTACTTC. It specifies CASSFGWAIQETQYF.